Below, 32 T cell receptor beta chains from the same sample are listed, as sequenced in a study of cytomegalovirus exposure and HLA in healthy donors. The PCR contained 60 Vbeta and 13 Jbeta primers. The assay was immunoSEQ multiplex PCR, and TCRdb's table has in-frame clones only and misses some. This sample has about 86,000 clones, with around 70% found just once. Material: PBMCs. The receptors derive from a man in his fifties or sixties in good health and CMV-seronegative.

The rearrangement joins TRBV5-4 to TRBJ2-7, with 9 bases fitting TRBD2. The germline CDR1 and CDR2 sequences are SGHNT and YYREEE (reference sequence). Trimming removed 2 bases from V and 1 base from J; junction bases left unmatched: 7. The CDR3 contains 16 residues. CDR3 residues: CASSFKLAGVSYEQYF. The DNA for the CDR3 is TGTGCCAGCAGCTTCAAATTAGCGGGGGTTTCCTACGAGCAGTACTTC.

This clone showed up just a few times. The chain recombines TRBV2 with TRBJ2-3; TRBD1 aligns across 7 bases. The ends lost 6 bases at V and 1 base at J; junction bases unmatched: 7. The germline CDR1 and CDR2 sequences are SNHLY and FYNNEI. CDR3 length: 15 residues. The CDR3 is CASRPDRVGTDTQYF. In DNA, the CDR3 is TGTGCCAGCAGACCAGACAGGGTCGGCACAGATACGCAGTATTTT.

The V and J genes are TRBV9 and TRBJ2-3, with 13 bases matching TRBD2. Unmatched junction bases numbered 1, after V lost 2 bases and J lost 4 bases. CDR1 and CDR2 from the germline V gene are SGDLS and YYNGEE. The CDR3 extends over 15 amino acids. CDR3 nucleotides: TGTGCCAGCAGCGTGACTAGCGGGGGGCCAGATACGCAGTATTTT. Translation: CASSVTSGGPDTQYF.

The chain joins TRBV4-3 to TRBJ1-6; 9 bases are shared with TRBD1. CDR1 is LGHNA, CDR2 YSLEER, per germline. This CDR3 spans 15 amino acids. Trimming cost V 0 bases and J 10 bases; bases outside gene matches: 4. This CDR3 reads CASSQERTGESPLHF. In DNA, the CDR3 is TGCGCCAGCAGCCAAGAGAGGACAGGGGAATCACCCCTCCACTTT.

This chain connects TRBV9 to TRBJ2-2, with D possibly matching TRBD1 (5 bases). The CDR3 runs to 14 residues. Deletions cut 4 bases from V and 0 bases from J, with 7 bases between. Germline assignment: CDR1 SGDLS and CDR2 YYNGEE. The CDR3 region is CASSRGTNTGELFF. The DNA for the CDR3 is TGTGCCAGCAGCAGGGGAACGAACACCGGGGAGCTGTTTTTT.

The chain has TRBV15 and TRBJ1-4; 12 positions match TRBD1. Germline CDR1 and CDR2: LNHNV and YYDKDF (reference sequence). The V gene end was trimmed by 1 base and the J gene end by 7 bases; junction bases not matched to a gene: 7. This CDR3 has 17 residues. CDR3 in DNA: TGTGCCACCAGCAGAGGGGGGGGGACAGGGGGCAGTGAAAAACTGTTTTTT. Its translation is CATSRGGGTGGSEKLFF.

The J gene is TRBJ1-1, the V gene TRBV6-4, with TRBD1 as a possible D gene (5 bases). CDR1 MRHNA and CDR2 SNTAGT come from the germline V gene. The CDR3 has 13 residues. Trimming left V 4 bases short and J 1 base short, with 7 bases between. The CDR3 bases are TGTGCCAGCAGTGTAGACAGGAACACTGAAGCTTTCTTT. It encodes CASSVDRNTEAFF.

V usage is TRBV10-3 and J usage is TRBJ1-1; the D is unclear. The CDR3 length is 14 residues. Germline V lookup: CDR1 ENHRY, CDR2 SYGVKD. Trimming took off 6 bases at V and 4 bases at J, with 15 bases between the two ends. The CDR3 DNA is TGTGCCATCAGCCAGGATTTGGGTTCCACTGAAGCTTTCTTT. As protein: CAISQDLGSTEAFF.

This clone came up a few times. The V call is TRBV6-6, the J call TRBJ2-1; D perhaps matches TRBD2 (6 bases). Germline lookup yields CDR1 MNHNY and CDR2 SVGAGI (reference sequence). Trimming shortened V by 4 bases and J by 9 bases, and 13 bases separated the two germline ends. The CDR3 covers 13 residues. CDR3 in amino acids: CASSSGTPGEQFF. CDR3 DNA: TGTGCCAGCAGTTCCGGGACTCCGGGTGAGCAGTTCTTC.

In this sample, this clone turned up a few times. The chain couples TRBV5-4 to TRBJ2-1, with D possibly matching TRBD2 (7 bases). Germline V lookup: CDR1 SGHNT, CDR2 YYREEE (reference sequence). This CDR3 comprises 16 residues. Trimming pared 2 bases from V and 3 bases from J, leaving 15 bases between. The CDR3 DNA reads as TGTGCCAGCAGCTTAGAGGGGGGAGGGTTCTACAATGAGCAGTTCTTC. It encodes CASSLEGGGFYNEQFF.

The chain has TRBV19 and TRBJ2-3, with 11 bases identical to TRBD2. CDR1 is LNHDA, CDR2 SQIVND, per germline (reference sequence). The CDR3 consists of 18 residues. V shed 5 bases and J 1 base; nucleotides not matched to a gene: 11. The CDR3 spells CASSGIAGGLLGTDTQYF. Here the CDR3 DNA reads TGTGCCAGTAGTGGAATAGCGGGGGGGCTGCTTGGCACAGATACGCAGTATTTT.

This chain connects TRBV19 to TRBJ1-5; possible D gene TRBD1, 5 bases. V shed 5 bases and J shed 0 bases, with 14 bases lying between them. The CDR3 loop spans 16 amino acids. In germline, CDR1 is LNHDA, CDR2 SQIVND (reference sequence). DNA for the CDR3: TGTGCCAGTAGTGTCGACAGTGGATATAGCAATCAGCCCCAGCATTTT. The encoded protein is CASSVDSGYSNQPQHF. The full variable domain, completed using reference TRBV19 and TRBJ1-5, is DGGITQSPKYLFRKEGQNVTLSCEQNLNHDAMYWYRQDPGQGLRLIYYSQIVNDFQKGDIAEGYSVSREKKESFPLTVTSAQKNPTAFYLCASSVDSGYSNQPQHFGDGTRLSIL.

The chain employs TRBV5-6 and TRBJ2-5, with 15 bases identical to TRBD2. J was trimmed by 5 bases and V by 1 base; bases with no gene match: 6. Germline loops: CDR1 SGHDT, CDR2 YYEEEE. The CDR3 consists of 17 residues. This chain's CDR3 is CASSLRTSGRAGETQYF. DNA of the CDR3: TGTGCCAGCAGCTTGCGGACTAGCGGGAGGGCCGGGGAGACCCAGTACTTC.

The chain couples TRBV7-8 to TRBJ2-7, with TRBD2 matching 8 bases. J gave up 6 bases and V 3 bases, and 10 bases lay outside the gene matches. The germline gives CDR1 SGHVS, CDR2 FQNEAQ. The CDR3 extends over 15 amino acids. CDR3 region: CASSFGREVPGEQYF. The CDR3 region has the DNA TGTGCCAGCAGCTTCGGGAGGGAAGTTCCAGGCGAGCAGTACTTC.

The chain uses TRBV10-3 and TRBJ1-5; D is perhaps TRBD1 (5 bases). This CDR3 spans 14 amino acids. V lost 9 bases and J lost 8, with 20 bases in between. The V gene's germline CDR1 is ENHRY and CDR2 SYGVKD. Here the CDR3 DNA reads TGTGCCATTACGGACACCCTGGGTCTTAAGCCCCAGCATTTT. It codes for CAITDTLGLKPQHF.

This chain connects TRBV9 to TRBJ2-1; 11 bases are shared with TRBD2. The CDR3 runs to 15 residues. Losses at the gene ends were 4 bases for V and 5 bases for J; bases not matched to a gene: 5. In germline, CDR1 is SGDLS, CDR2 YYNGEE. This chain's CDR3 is CASSPLAGVHNEQFF. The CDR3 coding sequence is TGTGCCAGCAGCCCACTAGCGGGGGTCCACAATGAGCAGTTCTTC.

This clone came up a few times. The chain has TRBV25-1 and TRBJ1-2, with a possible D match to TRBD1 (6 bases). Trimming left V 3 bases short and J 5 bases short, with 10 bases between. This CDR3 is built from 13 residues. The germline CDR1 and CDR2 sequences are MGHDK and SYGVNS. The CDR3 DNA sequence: TGTGCCAGCAGTGATACAGGGACGTATGGCTACACCTTC. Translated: CASSDTGTYGYTF.

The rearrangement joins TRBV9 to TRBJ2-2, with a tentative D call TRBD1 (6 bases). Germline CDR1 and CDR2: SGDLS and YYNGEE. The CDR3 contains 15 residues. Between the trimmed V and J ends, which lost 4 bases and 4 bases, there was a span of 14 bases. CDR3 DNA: TGTGCCAGCAGCCCCCGTCACAGGGCCACCGGGGAGCTGTTTTTT. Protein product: CASSPRHRATGELFF.

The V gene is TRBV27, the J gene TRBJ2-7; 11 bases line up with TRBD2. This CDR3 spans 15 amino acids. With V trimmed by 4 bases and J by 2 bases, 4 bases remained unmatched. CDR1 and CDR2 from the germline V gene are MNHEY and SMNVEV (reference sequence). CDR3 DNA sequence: TGTGCCAGCAGTTACGGGACTAGCGGCACCTACGAGCAGTACTTC. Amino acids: CASSYGTSGTYEQYF.

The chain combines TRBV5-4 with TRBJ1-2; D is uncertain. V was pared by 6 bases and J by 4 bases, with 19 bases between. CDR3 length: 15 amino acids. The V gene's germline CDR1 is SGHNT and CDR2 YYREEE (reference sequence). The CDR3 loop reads CASKPLGGSPYGYTF. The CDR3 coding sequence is TGTGCCAGCAAACCCCTGGGAGGGAGCCCCTATGGCTACACCTTC.

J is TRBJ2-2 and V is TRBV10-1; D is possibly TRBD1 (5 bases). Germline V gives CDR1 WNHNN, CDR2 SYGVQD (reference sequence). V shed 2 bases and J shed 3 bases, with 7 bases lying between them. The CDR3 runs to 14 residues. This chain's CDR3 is CASSEATDTGELFF. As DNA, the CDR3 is TGCGCCAGCAGTGAGGCGACAGACACCGGGGAGCTGTTTTTT.

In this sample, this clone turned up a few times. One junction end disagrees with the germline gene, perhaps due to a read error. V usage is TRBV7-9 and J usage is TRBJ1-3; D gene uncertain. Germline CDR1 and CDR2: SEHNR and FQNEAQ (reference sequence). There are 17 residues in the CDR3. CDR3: CSSSLWLRLASGNTIYF. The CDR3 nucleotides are TGTTCCAGCAGCTTATGGCTCAGGCTCGCCTCTGGAAACACCATATATTTT. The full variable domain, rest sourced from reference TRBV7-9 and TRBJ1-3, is DTGVSQNPRHKITKRGQNVTFRCDPISEHNRLYWYRQTLGQGPEFLTYFQNEAQLEKSRLLSDRFSAERPKGSFSTLEIQRTEQGDSAMYLCSSSLWLRLASGNTIYFGEGSWLTVV.

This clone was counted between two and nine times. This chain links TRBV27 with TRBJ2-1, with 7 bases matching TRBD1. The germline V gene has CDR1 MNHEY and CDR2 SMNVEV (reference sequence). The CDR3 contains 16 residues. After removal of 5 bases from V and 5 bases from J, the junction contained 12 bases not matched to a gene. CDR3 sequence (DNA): TGTGCCAGCAGTCCTTACCTCCCGACAGGGAACAATGAGCAGTTCTTC. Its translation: CASSPYLPTGNNEQFF.

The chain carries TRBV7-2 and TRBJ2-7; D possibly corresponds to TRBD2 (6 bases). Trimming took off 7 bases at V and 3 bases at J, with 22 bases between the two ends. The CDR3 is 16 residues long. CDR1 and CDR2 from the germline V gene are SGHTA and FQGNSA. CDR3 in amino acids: CASIRTRDSIGYEQYF. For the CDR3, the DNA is TGTGCCAGCATTAGAACCCGGGACTCTATAGGCTACGAGCAGTACTTC.

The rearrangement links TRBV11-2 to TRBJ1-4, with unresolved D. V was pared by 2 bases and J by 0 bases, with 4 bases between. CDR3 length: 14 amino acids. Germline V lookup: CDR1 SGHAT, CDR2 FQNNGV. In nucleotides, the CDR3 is TGTGCCAGCAGCTTAACAGCAACTAATGAAAAACTGTTTTTT. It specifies CASSLTATNEKLFF.

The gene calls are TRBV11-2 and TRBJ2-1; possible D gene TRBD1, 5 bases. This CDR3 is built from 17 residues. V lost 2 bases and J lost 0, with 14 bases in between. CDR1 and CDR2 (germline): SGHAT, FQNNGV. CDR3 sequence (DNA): TGTGCCAGCAGCTTAAGGGGTGCGCCAAGCTCCTACAATGAGCAGTTCTTC. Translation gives CASSLRGAPSSYNEQFF.

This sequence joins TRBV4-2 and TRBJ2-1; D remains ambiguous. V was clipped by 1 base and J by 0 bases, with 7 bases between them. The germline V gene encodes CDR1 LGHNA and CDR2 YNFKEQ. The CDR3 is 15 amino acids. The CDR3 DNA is TGTGCCAGCAGCCAAGCGGGTAGCTCCTACAATGAGCAGTTCTTC. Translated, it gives CASSQAGSSYNEQFF.

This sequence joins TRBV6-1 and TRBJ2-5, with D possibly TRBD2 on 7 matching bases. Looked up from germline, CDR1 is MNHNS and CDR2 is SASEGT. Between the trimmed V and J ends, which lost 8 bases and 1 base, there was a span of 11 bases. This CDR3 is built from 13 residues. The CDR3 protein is CASPRGAQETQYF. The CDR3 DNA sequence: TGTGCCAGCCCCCGGGGGGCCCAAGAGACCCAGTACTTC.

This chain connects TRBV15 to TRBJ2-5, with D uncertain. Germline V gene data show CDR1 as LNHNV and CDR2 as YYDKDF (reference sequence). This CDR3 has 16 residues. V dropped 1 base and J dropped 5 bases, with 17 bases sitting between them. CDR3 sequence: CATSRGGGSPEETQYF. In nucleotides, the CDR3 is TGTGCCACCAGCAGAGGAGGCGGTTCGCCGGAGGAGACCCAGTACTTC.

In DNA form, the CDR3 reads TGCGCCAGCAGCTCGACGAGTGGGCCCCCTGAAGCTTTCTTT. It specifies CASSSTSGPPEAFF. This sequence joins TRBV5-1 and TRBJ1-1; no clear D gene. The germline V gene has CDR1 SGHRS and CDR2 YFSETQ. With 3 bases removed from V and 6 bases from J, the gap between germline ends came to 15 bases. CDR3 length equals 14 residues.

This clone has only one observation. Here the CDR3 reads CASSQGTIGRTYEQYF. CDR3 coding DNA: TGTGCCAGCAGCCAAGGCACCATTGGCAGGACCTACGAGCAGTACTTC. This chain links TRBV4-2 with TRBJ2-7, with D unresolved. The V end lost 1 base, the J end lost 2 bases, and 15 bases lay between the germline ends. The CDR3 covers 16 residues. In germline, CDR1 is LGHNA, CDR2 YNFKEQ.

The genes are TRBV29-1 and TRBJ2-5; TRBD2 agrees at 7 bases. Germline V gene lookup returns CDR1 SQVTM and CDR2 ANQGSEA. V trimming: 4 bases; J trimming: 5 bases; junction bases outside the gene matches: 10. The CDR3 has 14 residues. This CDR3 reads CSVGGDGRRETQYF. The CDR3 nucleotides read TGCAGCGTTGGGGGGGACGGGAGGAGGGAGACCCAGTACTTC.